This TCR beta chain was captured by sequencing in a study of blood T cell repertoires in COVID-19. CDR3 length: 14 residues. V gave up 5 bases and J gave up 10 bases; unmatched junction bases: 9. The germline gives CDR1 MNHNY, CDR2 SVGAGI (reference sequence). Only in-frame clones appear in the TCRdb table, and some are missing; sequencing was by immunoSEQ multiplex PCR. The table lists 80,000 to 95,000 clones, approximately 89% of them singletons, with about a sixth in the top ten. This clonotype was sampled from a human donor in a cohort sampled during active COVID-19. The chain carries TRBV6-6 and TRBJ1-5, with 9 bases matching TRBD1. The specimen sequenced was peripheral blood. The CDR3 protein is CASSQQGAGRPQHF. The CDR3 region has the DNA TGTGCCAGCAGTCAACAGGGGGCCGGTCGACCCCAGCATTTT.